This T cell receptor beta chain appears in the sequencing data of a study of T cell changes during pregnancy in multiple sclerosis. TCRdb keeps only in-frame clones here, not all; method: immunoSEQ multiplex PCR. The data contain under 65,000 clones, roughly 92% of them singletons. Trimming took 4 bases from V and 5 from J; bases not matched to a gene: 7. Germline CDR1 SGDLS, CDR2 YYNGEE. This CDR3 region has 15 residues. This receptor was taken from a female donor with multiple sclerosis, enrolled in a pregnancy study. The specimen comprised peripheral blood, sampled in the second trimester of pregnancy. The genes are TRBV9 and TRBJ2-7; 12 bases align to TRBD2. CDR3 coding DNA: TGTGCCAGCAGCTTTCGGACTAGCGGGAACAACGAGCAGTACTTC. It is translated as CASSFRTSGNNEQYF.